The present T cell receptor beta chain was sequenced within a study of T-cell memory formation after mild COVID-19. Study-level results: Chiefly within CM and EM were the contracting CD4+ clones; CD8+ ones were within EMRA. There was no confirmation that second-wave clones peaking on day 37 were SARS-CoV-2 specific.

The V and J ends lost 0 bases and 6 bases respectively, with 13 bases between them. This CDR3 is built from 14 residues. Germline V gene sequence: CDR1 SGHRS, CDR2 YFSETQ. A 5'RACE reaction primed in the constant segment made cDNA libraries of TCR alpha and TCR beta, and these carried sample barcodes and UMIs. TCRdb reprocessed the 5' RACE reads via MiXCR and lists one record per CDR3 protein. Among about 470,000 distinct CDR3 sequences, roughly 25% were seen once, and the ten largest hold about an eighth. This clonotype showed up many times. Its antigen is unknown. This chain uses TRBV5-1 with TRBJ2-7; D remains unclear. This TCR was recovered from an adult woman who had mild COVID-19 (a few samples of this study predate the infection). Cell type and time point are not known. The sequencing sample was made of PBMCs or a T cell subset sorted from them (not recorded which). The CDR3 sequence is CASSLGSPGREQYF. The CDR3 DNA is TGCGCCAGCAGCTTGGGATCACCCGGACGCGAGCAGTACTTC.